Sequencing of this TCR beta chain was carried out in a study of vaccination effects on CD4 cells after COVID-19. Points on this clone: The target antigen is unknown.

Assay: immunoSEQ multiplex PCR; the TCRdb copy retains only in-frame clones and omits some. The repertoire holds approximately 25,000 clones, about 83% seen once, with roughly 1.4% in the top ten. Viral peptide pool expansion of antigen-specific CD4+ T cells preceded sequencing in the ViraFEST assay. The authors isolated CD4+ T cells after approximately 9 days of culture. Each participant received a vaccine that was either BNT162b2 or mRNA-1273, given as two doses. The CDR3 covers 14 residues. The V gene lost 5 bases and the J gene lost 4 bases, with 16 bases spanning the gap. J is TRBJ2-7 and V is TRBV5-3; D might be TRBD2 (6 bases). TRBV5-3 is labeled an ORF, and its function is uncertain. The sequencing used CD4+ T cells from PBMCs cultured with HCoV-NL63 spike peptides, collected after COVID-19 vaccination. The sequence came from a human donor who received a COVID-19 vaccine. Some clones in this sample may be carry-over from other donors' samples. In DNA form, the CDR3 reads TGTGCCAGAAGGATTGGACTAAGGGAATACGAGCAGTACGTC. This translates into CARRIGLREYEQYV.